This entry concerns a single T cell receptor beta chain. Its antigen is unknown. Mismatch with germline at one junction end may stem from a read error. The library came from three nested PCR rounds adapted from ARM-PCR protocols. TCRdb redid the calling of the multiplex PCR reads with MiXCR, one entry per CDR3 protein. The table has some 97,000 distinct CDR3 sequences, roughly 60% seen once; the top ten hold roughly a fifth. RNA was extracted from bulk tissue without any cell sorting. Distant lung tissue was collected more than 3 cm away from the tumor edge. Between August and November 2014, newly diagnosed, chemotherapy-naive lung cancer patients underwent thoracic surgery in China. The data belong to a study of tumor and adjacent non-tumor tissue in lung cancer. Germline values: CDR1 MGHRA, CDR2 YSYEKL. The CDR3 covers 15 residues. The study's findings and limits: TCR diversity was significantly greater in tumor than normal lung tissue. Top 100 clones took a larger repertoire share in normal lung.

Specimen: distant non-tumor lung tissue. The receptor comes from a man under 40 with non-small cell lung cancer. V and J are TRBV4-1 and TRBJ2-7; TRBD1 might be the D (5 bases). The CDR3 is CTSSQGQTATYEQYF. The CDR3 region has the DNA TGCACCAGCAGCCAAGGTCAGACAGCGACTTACGAGCAGTACTTC.